The 8 T cell receptor beta chains reported below all come from one sample, sequenced in a study of CD8+ T cells in alopecia areata. Sample treatment: oral pan-JAK inhibitor, 5-10 mg twice daily. Investigators isolated RNA and reverse transcribed it into cDNA to act as the sequencing template. TCRdb's copy holds only in-frame clones and misses some; the assay was immunoSEQ multiplex PCR. The sample yields about 190,000 clones, around 56% seen once. Sample: CD4+ T cells sorted from blood, taken at week 4, from a patient treated with tofacitinib. These receptors originate from a human donor with alopecia areata.

In this sample, this clone turned up once. V usage is TRBV5-1 and J usage is TRBJ1-4; 8 bases agree with TRBD1. The V and J ends lost 4 bases and 8 bases, in that order; junction bases with no gene match: 1. CDR3 size: 12 residues. The germline V gene has CDR1 SGHRS and CDR2 YFSETQ. The CDR3 DNA is TGCGCCAGCAGCCGGGACAGGGAAAAACTGTTTTTT. Its protein is CASSRDREKLFF.

This clone was seen a single time. The chain uses TRBV5-4 and TRBJ2-5; unclear D gene. Germline CDR1 SGHNT, CDR2 YYREEE (reference sequence). The CDR3 runs to 12 residues. Trimming removed 1 base from V and 7 bases from J, with 8 bases in between. The CDR3: CASSLTLGTQYF. The CDR3 DNA is TGTGCCAGCAGCTTGACCCTCGGGACCCAGTACTTC.

This clone was counted only a few times. This rearrangement joins TRBV29-1 to TRBJ2-1, with a weak D call TRBD2 (6 bases). This CDR3 is built from 13 residues. The V end was cut by 5 bases, the J end by 8 bases, with 16 bases between. The germline CDR1 and CDR2 sequences are SQVTM and ANQGSEA. The CDR3 DNA reads TGCAGCGTTACCGGGACTCCCGACCATGAGCAGTTCTTC. Its protein is CSVTGTPDHEQFF.

The CDR3 DNA is TGTGCCAGCAGGGAAGGAGATACTGAAGCTTTCTTT. Encoded protein: CASREGDTEAFF. V gene TRBV28 combines with J gene TRBJ1-1; no clear D gene. The germline V gene has CDR1 MDHEN and CDR2 SYDVKM. Trimming cost V 6 bases and J 5 bases, with 10 bases left between them. This CDR3 spans 12 amino acids.

The rearrangement links TRBV29-1 to TRBJ2-1; TRBD1 matches 8 bases. CDR3 length equals 10 residues. V dropped 1 base and J dropped 15; count of bases not matched to a gene: 2. The V gene's germline CDR1 is SQVTM and CDR2 ANQGSEA. For the CDR3, the DNA is TGCAGCGTTGAAGGGACAGGGCTGTTCTTC. It codes for CSVEGTGLFF.

This clone has just a few counts. The CDR3 sequence: CATSPQQRGGNQPQHF. For the CDR3, the DNA is TGTGCCACCAGCCCCCAGCAAAGGGGTGGCAATCAGCCCCAGCATTTT. The chain couples TRBV15 to TRBJ1-5; D may be TRBD1 (5 bases). The CDR3 runs to 16 residues. CDR1 and CDR2 from the germline V gene are LNHNV and YYDKDF (reference sequence). Trimming took 5 bases from V and 2 from J, leaving 16 bases between them.

The chain carries TRBV7-2 and TRBJ2-7, with D tentatively TRBD2 (6 bases). V lost 3 bases and J lost 0, with 6 bases in between. Germline V CDR1 and CDR2: SGHTA, FQGNSA. CDR3 length: 13 amino acids. The CDR3: CASSFSGSYEQYF. CDR3 DNA: TGTGCCAGCAGCTTTAGCGGCTCCTACGAGCAGTACTTC.

The rearrangement uses TRBV6-5 and TRBJ2-5; 7 bases agree with TRBD2. This CDR3 contains 11 residues. The germline V gene has CDR1 MNHEY and CDR2 SVGAGI. V shed 6 bases and J 9 bases; nucleotides not matched to a gene: 4. CDR3 in DNA: TGTGCCAGCAGCGGGGGGTCGTCCCAGTACTTC. Protein product: CASSGGSSQYF.